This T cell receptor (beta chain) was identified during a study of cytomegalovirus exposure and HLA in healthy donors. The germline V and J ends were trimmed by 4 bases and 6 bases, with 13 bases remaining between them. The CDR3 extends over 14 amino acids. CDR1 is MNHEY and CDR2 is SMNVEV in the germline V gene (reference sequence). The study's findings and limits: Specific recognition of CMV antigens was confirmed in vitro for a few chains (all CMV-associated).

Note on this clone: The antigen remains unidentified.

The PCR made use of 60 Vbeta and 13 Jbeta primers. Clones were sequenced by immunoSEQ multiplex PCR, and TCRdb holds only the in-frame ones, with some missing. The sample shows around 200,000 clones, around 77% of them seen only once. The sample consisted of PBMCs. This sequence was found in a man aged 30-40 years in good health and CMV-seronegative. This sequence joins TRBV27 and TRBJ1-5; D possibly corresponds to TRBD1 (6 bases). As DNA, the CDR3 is TGTGCCAGCAGTTGGGTCCAGGGGAGTCAGCCCCAGCATTTT. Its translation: CASSWVQGSQPQHF.